The rows below give T cell receptor beta chains drawn from one sample of a study of cytomegalovirus exposure and HLA in healthy donors. The assay was immunoSEQ multiplex PCR, and TCRdb's table has in-frame clones only and misses some. This table has about 140,000 clones, 61% appearing once. Sequencing was performed on PBMCs. The receptors shown here come from a male donor in good health and CMV-seronegative. Each CDR3 is given without its conserved first and last residue. Expanded clones are given a class, and other clones once, few, many or no size at all.

.	TRBV7-2	TRBJ2-1	ASSLTIYNEQF
.	TRBV2	TRBJ1-2	ASSEEGYYGYT
few	TRBV7-2	TRBJ1-3	ASSDKITGNSGNTIY
.	TRBV7-7	TRBJ2-1	ASSSRSGSSYNEQF
.	TRBV27	TRBJ2-2	ASSLWVGGPTGELF
few	TRBV6-5	TRBJ2-5	ASSYSGGNQETQY
.	TRBV4-1	TRBJ2-1	ASSQSTGGSYNEQF
.	TRBV5-4	TRBJ1-1	ASSTLDGNTEAF
few	TRBV2	TRBJ1-6	ASSERGQGVSPLH
.	TRBV6-5	TRBJ1-2	ASSYFRQGNYGYT
few	TRBV4-1	TRBJ2-3	ASSLELATDTQY
.	TRBV28	TRBJ2-5	ASSTNRGRFQETQY
.	TRBV10-3	TRBJ1-1	AIQGLNTEAF
.	TRBV27	TRBJ1-5	ASSLRQVPGNQPQH
few	TRBV7-6	TRBJ1-6	ASSTHPGLGSSSPLH
.	TRBV25-1	TRBJ2-5	ASSKDRGRQETQY
.	TRBV7-8	TRBJ2-7	ASSRELSGDSSAYEQY
.	TRBV2	TRBJ1-2	ASSEVTGMDGYT
once	TRBV10-3	TRBJ1-6	AISDGQEPNSPLH
.	TRBV6-1	.	ATSGTPSYEQY
.	TRBV2	TRBJ1-2	ASRAGQGLYGYT
.	TRBV15	TRBJ2-7	ATSRVRGAYEQY
.	TRBV5-1	TRBJ1-2	ASKVTGTSNYGYT
once	TRBV4-1	TRBJ2-2	ASSQGGVSHAGELF
few	TRBV6-5	TRBJ1-2	ASSYKGGGYT
.	TRBV29-1	TRBJ2-1	SVYRLAGEQF
.	TRBV2	TRBJ1-4	ASSEALRDRDEKLF
.	TRBV25-1	TRBJ2-7	ASSESGGGYEQY
few	TRBV5-6	TRBJ1-1	ASSIDRKPTEAF
.	TRBV5-5	TRBJ2-7	ASSLGQGGYEQY
.	TRBV5-1	TRBJ1-1	ASSRSRVTEAF
.	TRBV5-8	TRBJ1-5	ASSLSGRDNQPQH
.	TRBV6-5	TRBJ1-1	ASSYSGGLNTEAF
.	TRBV9	TRBJ2-3	ASSVALAGGTADTQY
.	TRBV14	TRBJ1-1	ASSQAVNTEAF
.	TRBV6-5	TRBJ1-5	ASSLTGQGNQPQH
.	TRBV13	TRBJ2-2	ASSTGQGLYTGELF
few	TRBV28	TRBJ2-6	ASIPSSGSGANVLT
.	TRBV5-1	TRBJ1-6	ASSLAGLISPLH
.	TRBV5-6	TRBJ2-5	ASSQAGAYGETQY
.	TRBV9	TRBJ2-5	ASSVGASGGLETQY
.	TRBV7-8	TRBJ2-5	ASSSISGTKETQY
few	TRBV27	TRBJ1-5	ASSPTPGQSLNQPQH
few	TRBV6-5	TRBJ1-6	ASTPGARGNSPLH
few	TRBV6-1	TRBJ1-4	ASSDPQGARGEKLF
few	TRBV19	TRBJ2-1	ASSLPDRGYYNEQF
.	TRBV5-4	TRBJ2-5	ASSLGLRGETQY
.	TRBV6-1	TRBJ2-7	ASSEGPAGALHEQY
.	TRBV29-1	TRBJ2-1	SERQGGEQF
.	TRBV10-3	TRBJ1-6	AISDPGDSRDNSPLH
.	TRBV6-5	TRBJ2-3	ASSYAGPASTDTQY
few	TRBV7-3	TRBJ2-7	ASSLTRTGHDEQY
.	TRBV28	TRBJ2-1	ASSLQGQRSYNEQF
few	TRBV5-4	TRBJ2-3	ASSLWLSLGTDTQY
.	TRBV7-2	TRBJ2-2	ASSLRQGGTGELF